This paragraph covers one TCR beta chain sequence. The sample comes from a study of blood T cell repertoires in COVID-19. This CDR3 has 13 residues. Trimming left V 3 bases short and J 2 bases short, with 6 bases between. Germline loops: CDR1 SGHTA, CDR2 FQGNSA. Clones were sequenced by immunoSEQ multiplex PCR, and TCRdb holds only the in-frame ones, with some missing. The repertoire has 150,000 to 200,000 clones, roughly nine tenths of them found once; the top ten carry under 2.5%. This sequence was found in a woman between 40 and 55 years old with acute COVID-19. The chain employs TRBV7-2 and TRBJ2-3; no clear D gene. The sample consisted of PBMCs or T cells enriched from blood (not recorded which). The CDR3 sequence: CASSFTITDTQYF. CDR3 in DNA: TGTGCCAGCAGCTTCACTATCACAGATACGCAGTATTTT.